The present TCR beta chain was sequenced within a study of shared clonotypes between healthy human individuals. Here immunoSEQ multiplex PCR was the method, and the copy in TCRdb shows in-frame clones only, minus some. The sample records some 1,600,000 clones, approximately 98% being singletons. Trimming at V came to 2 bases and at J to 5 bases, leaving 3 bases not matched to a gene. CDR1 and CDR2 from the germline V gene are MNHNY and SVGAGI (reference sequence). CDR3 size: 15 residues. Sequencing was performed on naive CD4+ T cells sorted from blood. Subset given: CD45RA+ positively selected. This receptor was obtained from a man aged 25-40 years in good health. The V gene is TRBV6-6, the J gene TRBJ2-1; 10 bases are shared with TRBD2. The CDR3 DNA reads TGTGCCAGCAGTTACAGAACTAGCGGGAACAATGAGCAGTTCTTC. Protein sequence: CASSYRTSGNNEQFF.